The 19 T cell receptor beta chains presented below share a single source sample, sequenced in a study of blood T cells in healthy people across ages. A second roughly 7 to 12 cycle PCR used barcoded and J-beta primers. Via MiXCR, TCRdb re-called the 5' RACE reads, giving one row per CDR3 protein. The table has nearly 800,000 distinct CDR3 sequences, about 25% seen once. This sample also belongs to another study, concerning T cells of mothers and their children.

Sample: blood. Receptors were obtained from a boy aged 5-17 years in good health.

V gene TRBV6-5 combines with J gene TRBJ2-6; the D gene is possibly TRBD2 (6 bases). The CDR3 extends over 16 amino acids. Trimming took off 6 bases at V and 1 base at J, with 13 bases between the two ends. Per germline, CDR1 MNHEY and CDR2 SVGAGI. The CDR3 sequence is CASSRAGGSGANVLTF. DNA for the CDR3: TGTGCCAGCAGCCGTGCCGGGGGATCTGGGGCCAACGTCCTGACTTTC.

The chain is built from TRBV28 and TRBJ2-5; D unresolved. Germline loops: CDR1 MDHEN, CDR2 SYDVKM. The V end lost 6 bases, the J end lost 10 bases, and 15 bases lay between the germline ends. There are 12 residues in the CDR3. The CDR3 coding sequence is TGTGCCAGCAGCCCCCTACTGGGGATCCAGTACTTC. This codes for CASSPLLGIQYF.

The chain recombines TRBV20-1 with TRBJ2-1; no reliable D call. This CDR3 comprises 11 residues. V lost 3 bases, J lost 6 bases, and 6 bases lay in between. Germline CDR1 DFQATT, CDR2 SNEGSKA (reference sequence). In nucleotides, the CDR3 is TGCAGTGCTAGTCCTAGCAATGAGCAGTTCTTC. Protein sequence: CSASPSNEQFF.

This clonotype was observed a few times. The gene calls are TRBV15 and TRBJ2-5; 10 nucleotides line up with TRBD1. The J call may be faulty, since TRBJ2-7 better matches the DNA end. The CDR3 totals 15 residues. CDR1 and CDR2 from the germline V gene are LNHNV and YYDKDF (reference sequence). The CDR3 loop is CATSRDWDRGNEQYF. The CDR3 coding sequence is TGTGCCACCAGCAGAGATTGGGACAGGGGTAACGAGCAGTACTTC.

The sample holds a few counts of this clonotype. The chain couples TRBV20-1 to TRBJ2-3; 10 bases line up with TRBD2. The CDR3 runs to 15 residues. Germline trimming cut 6 bases from V and 5 bases from J; bases unmatched to any gene: 11. Germline values: CDR1 DFQATT, CDR2 SNEGSKA (reference sequence). CDR3 region: CSARRLAGEEDTQYF. Written as DNA, the CDR3 is TGCAGTGCCCGCAGACTAGCGGGTGAGGAAGATACGCAGTATTTT.

This clonotype was seen a few times. CDR3 sequence (DNA): TGCAGTGCTCTCGACGGGGAATCTGGAAACACCATATATTTT. The encoded protein is CSALDGESGNTIYF. The chain is built from TRBV20-1 and TRBJ1-3; no clear D. V was pared by 5 bases and J by 1 base, with 12 bases between. This CDR3 contains 14 residues. The germline V gene has CDR1 DFQATT and CDR2 SNEGSKA (reference sequence).

V is TRBV5-1 and J is TRBJ2-1; 9 bases map to TRBD1. Germline V gene lookup returns CDR1 SGHRS and CDR2 YFSETQ. The CDR3 loop spans 15 amino acids. V dropped 3 bases and J dropped 2; count of bases not matched to a gene: 3. CDR3 sequence: CASSYGTGTYNEQFF. The CDR3, as DNA: TGCGCCAGCAGCTACGGGACAGGGACCTACAATGAGCAGTTCTTC. Looking up the rest from reference TRBV5-1 and TRBJ2-1 gives the full variable domain: KAGVTQTPRYLIKTRGQQVTLSCSPISGHRSVSWYQQTPGQGLQFLFEYFSETQRNKGNFPGRFSGRQFSNSRSEMNVSTLELGDSALYLCASSYGTGTYNEQFFGPGTRLTVL.

This rearrangement joins TRBV14 to TRBJ2-7; tentatively, D is TRBD2 (5 bases). The germline V gene encodes CDR1 SGHDN and CDR2 FVKESK. This CDR3 has 15 residues. Trimming stripped 1 base from V and 0 bases from J, with 10 bases between. CDR3 protein: CASSQGRMSSYEQYF. DNA for the CDR3: TGTGCCAGCAGCCAAGGGAGGATGAGCTCCTACGAGCAGTACTTC.

The chain employs TRBV30 and TRBJ2-1, with a weak D call TRBD2 (6 bases). Trimming shortened V by 0 bases and J by 6 bases, and 12 bases separated the two germline ends. Germline V CDR1 and CDR2: GTSNPN, SVGIG (reference sequence). This CDR3 has 14 residues. The CDR3, as DNA: TGTGCCTGGAGTGTAATAGCGGTTTTCAATGAGCAGTTCTTC. It encodes CAWSVIAVFNEQFF.

This clonotype appeared a few times. This rearrangement joins TRBV24-1 to TRBJ2-5; 7 bases match TRBD1. Germline V CDR1 and CDR2: KGHDR, SFDVKD. This CDR3 has 15 residues. J was trimmed by 2 bases and V by 3 bases; bases with no gene match: 5. CDR3 DNA sequence: TGTGCCACCAGTGATCCCCACAGGGGACAAGAGACCCAGTACTTC. Its protein product is CATSDPHRGQETQYF.

V gene TRBV3-1 combines with J gene TRBJ2-3, with TRBD2 matching over 8 bases. Germline V CDR1 and CDR2: LGHDT, YNNKEL (reference sequence). V lost 4 bases, J lost 2 bases, and 5 bases stayed unmatched. CDR3 length equals 15 residues. CDR3 in DNA: TGTGCCAGCAGCCGCTTAGCGGGGTCCACAGATACGCAGTATTTT. Amino acid sequence: CASSRLAGSTDTQYF.

The V and J genes are TRBV7-9 and TRBJ2-4; 9 nucleotides agree with TRBD1. Germline loops: CDR1 SEHNR, CDR2 FQNEAQ (reference sequence). With V trimmed by 6 bases and J by 6 bases, 3 bases remained unmatched. The CDR3 covers 13 residues. The CDR3 nucleotides are TGTGCCAGCAGACAGGGGGCGGGAAACATTCAGTACTTC. Its translation: CASRQGAGNIQYF.

This chain uses TRBV29-1 with TRBJ2-7, with 7 bases that match TRBD2. The CDR3 loop spans 15 amino acids. Germline-derived CDR1 and CDR2 are SQVTM and ANQGSEA. V dropped 4 bases and J dropped 3; count of bases not matched to a gene: 12. CDR3 loop: CSVVGGTPAGYEQYF. The CDR3 nucleotides are TGCAGCGTTGTGGGGGGGACCCCAGCGGGCTACGAGCAGTACTTC.

This clonotype has just a few counts. Written as DNA, the CDR3 is TGTGCCAGCAGTTACTCGGTCGGAGCCCTCCACTTT. This sequence encodes CASSYSVGALHF. The chain is built from TRBV6-5 and TRBJ1-6, with D uncertain. The CDR3 runs 12 residues. CDR1 is MNHEY, CDR2 SVGAGI, per germline. V lost 0 bases and J lost 14, with 8 bases in between.

This clonotype was observed a handful of times. The chain is built from TRBV29-1 and TRBJ2-5; TRBD2 is a possible D gene (5 bases). The J call may be wrong; the DNA end is better matched by TRBJ2-7. Germline lookup yields CDR1 SQVTM and CDR2 ANQGSEA. The CDR3 contains 14 residues. CDR3 loop: CSVLAASLSYEQYF. The CDR3 DNA reads TGCAGCGTTCTAGCAGCTTCCCTCTCCTACGAGCAGTACTTC.

This clonotype was seen only a few times. The CDR3: CASSEWETIAYEQYF. CDR3 nucleotides: TGTGCCAGCAGTGAATGGGAGACGATAGCCTACGAGCAGTACTTC. The chain couples TRBV6-1 to TRBJ2-1; the D gene is possibly TRBD2 (5 bases). Matching the DNA end better, TRBJ2-7 makes the J call doubtful. Germline values: CDR1 MNHNS, CDR2 SASEGT. The length of the CDR3 is 15 residues.

A few counts support this clonotype. The rearrangement joins TRBV29-1 to TRBJ1-4; unclear D gene. V gave up 5 bases and J gave up 2 bases, with 6 bases separating them. The CDR3 contains 12 residues. Germline CDR1 reads SQVTM; CDR2 reads ANQGSEA. DNA of the CDR3: TGCAGCGTTCGGGCGACTAATGAAAAACTGTTTTTT. Its translation is CSVRATNEKLFF.

The sample holds a few counts of this clonotype. The rearrangement joins TRBV20-1 to TRBJ2-3, with D unresolved. The germline gives CDR1 DFQATT, CDR2 SNEGSKA (reference sequence). The germline V and J ends were trimmed by 4 bases and 3 bases, with 8 bases remaining between them. This CDR3 comprises 12 residues. CDR3 sequence (DNA): TGCAGTGCTAAACGACTTACAGATACGCAGTATTTT. Translation: CSAKRLTDTQYF.

In this sample, this clonotype turned up a few times. This chain joins TRBV7-6 and TRBJ2-5; D is ambiguous. The J call may be incorrect, as the DNA end agrees better with TRBJ2-7. CDR1 is SGHVS and CDR2 is FNYEAQ in the germline V gene. There are 13 residues in the CDR3. CDR3 in DNA: TGTGCCAGCAGCTTGGGCTCAGGTAACGAGCAGTACTTC. Its protein product is CASSLGSGNEQYF.